This TCR beta chain was recorded in a study of blood T cell repertoires in COVID-19. Germline V gene data show CDR1 as KGHDR and CDR2 as SFDVKD. The junction had 7 bases not matched to a gene; V was cut back by 9 bases and J by 0 bases. The CDR3 is 16 amino acids. Some clones are missing from TCRdb's copy, which holds only in-frame ones; the method was immunoSEQ multiplex PCR. The data contain over 100,000 clones, roughly 85% of them singletons. The chain recombines TRBV24-1 with TRBJ2-1, with 10 positions matching TRBD1. The clonotype originates from a woman aged 55-75 years with acute or convalescent COVID-19. The sample was peripheral blood. The CDR3 sequence: CATPPGQGSSYNEQFF. DNA for the CDR3: TGTGCCACCCCCCCGGGACAGGGGTCCTCCTACAATGAGCAGTTCTTC.